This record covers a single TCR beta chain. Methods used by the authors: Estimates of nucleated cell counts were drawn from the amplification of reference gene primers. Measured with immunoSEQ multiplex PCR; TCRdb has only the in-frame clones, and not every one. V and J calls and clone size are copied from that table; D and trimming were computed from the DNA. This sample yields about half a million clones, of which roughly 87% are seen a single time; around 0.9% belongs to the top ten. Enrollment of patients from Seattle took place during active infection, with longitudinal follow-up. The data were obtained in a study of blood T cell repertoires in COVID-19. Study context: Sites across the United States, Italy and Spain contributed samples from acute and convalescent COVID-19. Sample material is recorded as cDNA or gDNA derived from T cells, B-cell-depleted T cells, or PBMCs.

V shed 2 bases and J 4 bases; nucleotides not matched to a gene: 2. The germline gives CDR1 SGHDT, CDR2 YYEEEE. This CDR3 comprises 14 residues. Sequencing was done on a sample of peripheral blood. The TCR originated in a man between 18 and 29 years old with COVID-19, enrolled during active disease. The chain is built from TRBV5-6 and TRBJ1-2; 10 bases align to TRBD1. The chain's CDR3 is CASSFRDRGYGYTF. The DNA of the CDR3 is TGTGCCAGCAGCTTTCGGGACAGGGGCTATGGCTACACCTTC.